What follows are 2 T cell receptor beta chains derived from one specimen sequenced in a study of T-cell reconstitution after alpha-beta-depleted transplantation in children. Preparing the TCRbeta library involved the use of unique molecular identifiers. TCRdb ran MiXCR on the PCR reads and lists one entry per CDR3 protein. The table records 200,000 to 250,000 distinct CDR3 sequences, around 9.5% of them present only once. This specimen consisted of PBMCs from the stem cell graft donor, obtained from the stem cell graft. The receptors come from a human donor who donated a stem cell graft to a child with acute lymphoblastic leukemia.

The V and J genes are TRBV5-1 and TRBJ2-7; 7 bases are a match to TRBD1. V trimming: 4 bases; J trimming: 5 bases; junction bases outside the gene matches: 9. CDR3 length: 14 amino acids. Germline V lookup: CDR1 SGHRS, CDR2 YFSETQ. This chain's CDR3 is CASSKGQPDDEQYF. The CDR3 DNA reads TGCGCCAGCAGCAAGGGACAGCCAGACGACGAGCAGTACTTC. The entire variable domain, with the rest obtained from reference TRBV5-1 and TRBJ2-7, is as follows: KAGVTQTPRYLIKTRGQQVTLSCSPISGHRSVSWYQQTPGQGLQFLFEYFSETQRNKGNFPGRFSGRQFSNSRSEMNVSTLELGDSALYLCASSKGQPDDEQYFGPGTRLTVT.

The chain recombines TRBV10-3 with TRBJ1-2; D remains unclear. Germline V gene data show CDR1 as ENHRY and CDR2 as SYGVKD. Deletions cut 2 bases from V and 4 bases from J, with 8 bases between. This CDR3 is built from 13 residues. The CDR3 loop is CAISEMESYGYTF. DNA of the CDR3: TGTGCCATCAGTGAGATGGAGAGCTATGGCTACACCTTC.